A single sample is the source of the 14 T cell receptor beta chains below, sequenced in a study of monozygotic twins with inflammatory bowel disease. TCRdb re-called the 5' RACE reads and shows each CDR3 protein once, DNA omitted. This sample's table reports approximately 400,000 distinct CDR3 sequences. Sequencing used blood. These receptors came from a human donor with ulcerative colitis or Crohn's disease, or a healthy co-twin of an affected twin (not recorded which).

This chain uses TRBV5-6 with TRBJ2-6. CDR1 is SGHDT, CDR2 YYEEEE, per germline. The CDR3 is 16 amino acids. CDR3 residues: CASSLFGSSGANVLTF.

CDR3 loop: CASSYRGGLHNEQFF. The rearrangement uses TRBV6-5 and TRBJ2-1; there is no DNA to check the TCRdb D call of TRBD2. Germline loops: CDR1 MNHEY, CDR2 SVGAGI. The CDR3 has 15 residues.

This rearrangement joins TRBV7-9 to TRBJ1-2; lacking DNA, the TRBD1 call made by TCRdb goes unchecked. CDR3 length: 14 residues. The germline V gene encodes CDR1 SEHNR and CDR2 FQNEAQ (reference sequence). The CDR3 here is CASYPPGTIYGYTF.

This chain joins TRBV4-1 and TRBJ2-2; checking the TCRdb D call of TRBD1 is not possible without DNA. The CDR3 is 12 residues long. The germline CDR1 and CDR2 sequences are MGHRA and YSYEKL. CDR3 amino acids: CASSGGGGELFF.

This chain connects TRBV6-6 to TRBJ1-2. The CDR3 spans 12 residues. Germline V gene data show CDR1 as MNHNY and CDR2 as SVGAGI (reference sequence). Here the CDR3 reads CASSYSQTGYTF.

This chain connects TRBV7-9 to TRBJ2-1; TCRdb proposes TRBD1, but this gene call is untestable without DNA. The CDR3 is made up of 16 amino acids. Germline CDR1 SEHNR, CDR2 FQNEAQ (reference sequence). The CDR3 is CASSEGTGSGYNEQFF.

The chain links TRBV27 to TRBJ2-1. Germline loops: CDR1 MNHEY, CDR2 SMNVEV (reference sequence). The CDR3 consists of 13 residues. The CDR3 region is CASSFKSHNEQFF.

The J gene is TRBJ2-7, the V gene TRBV10-3; TCRdb returns TRBD1, unconfirmable since there is no DNA. The CDR3 is 13 amino acids. Germline loops: CDR1 ENHRY, CDR2 SYGVKD. CDR3: CAISEGVTYEQYF.

This chain links TRBV11-1 with TRBJ2-2; there is no DNA to check the TCRdb D call of TRBD2. Germline V gives CDR1 SGHAT, CDR2 FQDESV (reference sequence). The CDR3 consists of 21 residues. The CDR3 is CASSLGGLRTSGTTNTGELFF.

The genes are TRBV7-3 and TRBJ2-2. Germline values: CDR1 SGHTA, CDR2 FQGTGA. The length of the CDR3 is 12 residues. The CDR3 loop reads CASSSNAGELFF. The full variable domain, completed using reference TRBV7-3 and TRBJ2-2, is GAGVSQTPSNKVTEKGKYVELRCDPISGHTALYWYRQSLGQGPEFLIYFQGTGAADDSGLPNDRFFAVRPEGSVSTLKIQRTERGDSAVYLCASSSNAGELFFGEGSRLTVL.

The chain recombines TRBV9 with TRBJ2-1; TCRdb's D gene call, TRBD2, goes unchecked for lack of DNA. CDR1 is SGDLS and CDR2 is YYNGEE in the germline V gene. The CDR3 totals 14 residues. The CDR3 region is CASSVSGGHNEQFF.

The rearrangement uses TRBV19 and TRBJ1-5; the TRBD1 assignment by TCRdb is unverifiable without DNA. The CDR3 extends over 12 amino acids. CDR1 and CDR2 from the germline V gene are LNHDA and SQIVND (reference sequence). The CDR3 protein is CASDQGNQPQHF. The full variable domain, with the rest looked up from reference TRBV19 and TRBJ1-5, is DGGITQSPKYLFRKEGQNVTLSCEQNLNHDAMYWYRQDPGQGLRLIYYSQIVNDFQKGDIAEGYSVSREKKESFPLTVTSAQKNPTAFYLCASDQGNQPQHFGDGTRLSIL.

This chain uses TRBV15 with TRBJ1-5; absent DNA, TCRdb's TRBD1 call cannot be checked. The CDR3 has 13 residues. Per the germline V gene, CDR1 is LNHNV and CDR2 is YYDKDF (reference sequence). CDR3 protein: CATSQGGNQPQHF.

The V call is TRBV6-2 or TRBV6-3, the J call TRBJ2-2. This CDR3 region has 11 residues. Per the germline V gene, CDR1 is MNHEY and CDR2 is SVGEGT. The CDR3 sequence is CASSERGELFF.